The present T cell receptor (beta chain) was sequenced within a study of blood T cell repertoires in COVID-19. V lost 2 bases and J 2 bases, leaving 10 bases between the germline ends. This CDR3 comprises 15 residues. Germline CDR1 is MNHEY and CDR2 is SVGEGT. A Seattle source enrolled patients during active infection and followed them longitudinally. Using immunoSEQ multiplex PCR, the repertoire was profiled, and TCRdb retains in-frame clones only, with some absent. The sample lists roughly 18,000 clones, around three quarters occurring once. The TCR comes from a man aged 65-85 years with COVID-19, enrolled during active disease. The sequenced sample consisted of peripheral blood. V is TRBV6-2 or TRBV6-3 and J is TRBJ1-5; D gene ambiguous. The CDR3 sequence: CASSYKRQGNQPQHF. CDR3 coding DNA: TGTGCCAGCAGTTACAAAAGGCAGGGCAATCAGCCCCAGCATTTT.